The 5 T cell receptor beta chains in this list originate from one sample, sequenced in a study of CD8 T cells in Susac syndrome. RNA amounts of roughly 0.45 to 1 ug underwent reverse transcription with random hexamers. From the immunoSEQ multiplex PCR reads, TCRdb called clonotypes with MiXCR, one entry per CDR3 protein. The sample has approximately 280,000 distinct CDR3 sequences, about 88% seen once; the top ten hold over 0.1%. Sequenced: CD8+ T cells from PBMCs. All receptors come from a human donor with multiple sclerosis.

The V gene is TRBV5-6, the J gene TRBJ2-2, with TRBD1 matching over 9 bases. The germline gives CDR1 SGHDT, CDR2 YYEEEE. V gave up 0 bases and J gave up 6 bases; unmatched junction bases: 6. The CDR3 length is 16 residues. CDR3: CASSLEDRGAAGELFF. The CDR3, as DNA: TGTGCCAGCAGCTTGGAGGACAGGGGAGCGGCCGGGGAGCTGTTTTTT.

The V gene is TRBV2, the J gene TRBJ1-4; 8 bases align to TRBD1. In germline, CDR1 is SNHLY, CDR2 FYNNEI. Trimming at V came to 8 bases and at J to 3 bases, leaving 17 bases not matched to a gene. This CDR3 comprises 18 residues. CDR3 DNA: TGTGCCAGCTTGGACAGGGAATGGATTAATGAACCTAATGAAAAACTGTTTTTT. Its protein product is CASLDREWINEPNEKLFF.

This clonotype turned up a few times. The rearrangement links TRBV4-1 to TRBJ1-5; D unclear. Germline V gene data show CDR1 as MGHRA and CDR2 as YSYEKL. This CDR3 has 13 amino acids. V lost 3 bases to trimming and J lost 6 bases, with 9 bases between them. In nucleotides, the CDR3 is TGCGCCAGCAGCCATAAGGAAGGTCAGCCCCAGCATTTT. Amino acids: CASSHKEGQPQHF.

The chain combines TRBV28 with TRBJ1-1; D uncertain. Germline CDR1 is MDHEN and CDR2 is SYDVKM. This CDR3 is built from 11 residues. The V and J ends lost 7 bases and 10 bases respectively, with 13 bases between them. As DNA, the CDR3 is TGTGCCAGCAATCCCGGTCCGGGAGCTTTCTTT. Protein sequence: CASNPGPGAFF.

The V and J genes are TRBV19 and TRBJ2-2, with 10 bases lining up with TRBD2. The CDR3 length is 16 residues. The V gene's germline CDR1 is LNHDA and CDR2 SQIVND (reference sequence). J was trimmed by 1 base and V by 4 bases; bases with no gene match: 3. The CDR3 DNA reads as TGTGCCAGTAGTACCCGGACTAGCGGGAACACCGGGGAGCTGTTTTTT. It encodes CASSTRTSGNTGELFF.